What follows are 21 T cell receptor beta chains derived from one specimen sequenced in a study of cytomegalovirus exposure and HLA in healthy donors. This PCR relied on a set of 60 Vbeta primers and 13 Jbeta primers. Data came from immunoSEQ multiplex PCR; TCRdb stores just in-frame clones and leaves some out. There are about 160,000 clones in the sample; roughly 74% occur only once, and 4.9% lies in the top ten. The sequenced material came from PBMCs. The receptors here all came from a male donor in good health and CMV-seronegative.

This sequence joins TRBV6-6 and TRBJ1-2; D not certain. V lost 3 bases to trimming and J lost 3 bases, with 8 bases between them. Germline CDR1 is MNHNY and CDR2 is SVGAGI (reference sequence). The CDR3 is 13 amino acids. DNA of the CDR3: TGTGCCAGCAGTTATAACGAGGACTATGGCTACACCTTC. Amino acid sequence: CASSYNEDYGYTF.

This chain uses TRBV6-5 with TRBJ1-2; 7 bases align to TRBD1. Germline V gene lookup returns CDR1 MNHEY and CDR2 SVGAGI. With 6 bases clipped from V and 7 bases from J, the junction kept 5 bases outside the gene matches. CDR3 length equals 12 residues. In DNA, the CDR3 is TGTGCCAGCAGCCTGACAGGGAGTGGCTACACCTTC. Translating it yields CASSLTGSGYTF.

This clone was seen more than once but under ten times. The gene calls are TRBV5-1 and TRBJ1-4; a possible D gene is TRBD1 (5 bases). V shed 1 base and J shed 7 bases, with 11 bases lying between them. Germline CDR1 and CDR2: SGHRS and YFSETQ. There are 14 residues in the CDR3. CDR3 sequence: CASSLTGGSEKLFF. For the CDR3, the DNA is TGCGCCAGCAGCTTGACAGGAGGGAGTGAAAAACTGTTTTTT.

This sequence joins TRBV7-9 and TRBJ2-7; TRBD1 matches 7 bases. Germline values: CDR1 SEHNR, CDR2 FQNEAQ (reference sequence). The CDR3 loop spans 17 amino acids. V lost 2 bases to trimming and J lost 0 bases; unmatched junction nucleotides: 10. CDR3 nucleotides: TGTGCCAGCAGCTTAAGGGGACGGGACAGAAGCTCCTACGAGCAGTACTTC. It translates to CASSLRGRDRSSYEQYF. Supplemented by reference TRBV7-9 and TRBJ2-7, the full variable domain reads DTGVSQNPRHKITKRGQNVTFRCDPISEHNRLYWYRQTLGQGPEFLTYFQNEAQLEKSRLLSDRFSAERPKGSFSTLEIQRTEQGDSAMYLCASSLRGRDRSSYEQYFGPGTRLTVT.

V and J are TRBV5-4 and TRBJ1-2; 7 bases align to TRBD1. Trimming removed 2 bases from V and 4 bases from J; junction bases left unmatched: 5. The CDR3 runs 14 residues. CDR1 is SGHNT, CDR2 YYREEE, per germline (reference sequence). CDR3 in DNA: TGTGCCAGCAGCTTTGGGGGACAGCTCTATGGCTACACCTTC. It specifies CASSFGGQLYGYTF.

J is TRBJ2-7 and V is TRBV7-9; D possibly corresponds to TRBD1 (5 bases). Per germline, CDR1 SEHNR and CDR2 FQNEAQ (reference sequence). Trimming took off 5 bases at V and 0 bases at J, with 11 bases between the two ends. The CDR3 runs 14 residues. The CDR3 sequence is CASSPDSYSYEQYF. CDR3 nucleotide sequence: TGTGCCAGCAGCCCCGACAGCTACTCCTACGAGCAGTACTTC. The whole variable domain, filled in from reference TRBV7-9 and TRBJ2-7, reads DTGVSQNPRHKITKRGQNVTFRCDPISEHNRLYWYRQTLGQGPEFLTYFQNEAQLEKSRLLSDRFSAERPKGSFSTLEIQRTEQGDSAMYLCASSPDSYSYEQYFGPGTRLTVT.

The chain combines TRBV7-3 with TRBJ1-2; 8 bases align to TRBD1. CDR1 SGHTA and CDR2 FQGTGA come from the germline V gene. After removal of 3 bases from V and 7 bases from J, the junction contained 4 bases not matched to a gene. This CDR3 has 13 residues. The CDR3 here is CASSLTGEGGYTF. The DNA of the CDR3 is TGTGCCAGCAGCTTGACAGGGGAAGGTGGCTACACCTTC. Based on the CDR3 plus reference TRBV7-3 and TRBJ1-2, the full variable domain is GAGVSQTPSNKVTEKGKYVELRCDPISGHTALYWYRQSLGQGPEFLIYFQGTGAADDSGLPNDRFFAVRPEGSVSTLKIQRTERGDSAVYLCASSLTGEGGYTFGSGTRLTVV.

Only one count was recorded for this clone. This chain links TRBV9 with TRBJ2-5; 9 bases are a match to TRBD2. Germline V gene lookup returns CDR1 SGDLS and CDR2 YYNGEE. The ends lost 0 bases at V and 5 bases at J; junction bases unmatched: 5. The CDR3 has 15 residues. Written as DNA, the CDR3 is TGTGCCAGCAGCGTAGGGGTAGCGGGGGCTGAGACCCAGTACTTC. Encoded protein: CASSVGVAGAETQYF.

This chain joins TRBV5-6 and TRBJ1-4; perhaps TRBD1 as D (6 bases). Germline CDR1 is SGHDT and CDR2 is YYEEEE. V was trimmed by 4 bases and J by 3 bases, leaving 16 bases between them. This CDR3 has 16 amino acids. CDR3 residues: CASSLVGGPANEKLFF. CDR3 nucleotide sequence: TGTGCCAGCAGCCTGGTCGGGGGGCCGGCTAATGAAAAACTGTTTTTT.

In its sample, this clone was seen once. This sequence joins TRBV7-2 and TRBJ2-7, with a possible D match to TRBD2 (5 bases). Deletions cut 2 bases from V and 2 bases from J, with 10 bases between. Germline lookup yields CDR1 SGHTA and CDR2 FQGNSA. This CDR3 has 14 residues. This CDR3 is CASSLKAGAYEQYF. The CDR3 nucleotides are TGTGCCAGCAGCTTAAAGGCGGGTGCCTACGAGCAGTACTTC.

The CDR3 is CASSLTDANTGELFF. The DNA for the CDR3 is TGTGCCAGCAGCTTAACAGACGCGAACACCGGGGAGCTGTTTTTT. The rearrangement links TRBV7-9 to TRBJ2-2, with D unclear. The CDR3 is made up of 15 amino acids. V was cut by 2 bases and J by 0 bases, with 7 bases left in between. Germline values: CDR1 SEHNR, CDR2 FQNEAQ (reference sequence).

CDR3: CASGTGDSYEQYF. DNA for the CDR3: TGCGCCAGCGGTACAGGGGACTCCTACGAGCAGTACTTC. The genes are TRBV5-1 and TRBJ2-7; 7 bases agree with TRBD1. V lost 7 bases to trimming and J lost 0 bases; unmatched junction nucleotides: 4. The CDR3 sequence is 13 residues long. The V gene's germline CDR1 is SGHRS and CDR2 YFSETQ.

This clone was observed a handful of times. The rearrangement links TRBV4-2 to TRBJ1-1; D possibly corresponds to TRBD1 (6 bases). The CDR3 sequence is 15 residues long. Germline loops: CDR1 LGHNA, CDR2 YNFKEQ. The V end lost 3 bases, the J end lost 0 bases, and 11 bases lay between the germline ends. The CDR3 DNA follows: TGTGCCAGCAGCCACTCTACAGGGTTGAACACTGAAGCTTTCTTT. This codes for CASSHSTGLNTEAFF.

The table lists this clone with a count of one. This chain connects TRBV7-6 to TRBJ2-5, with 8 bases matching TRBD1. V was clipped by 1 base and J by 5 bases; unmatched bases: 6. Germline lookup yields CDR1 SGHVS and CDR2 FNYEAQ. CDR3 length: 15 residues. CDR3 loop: CASSLGRGQGETQYF. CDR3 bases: TGTGCCAGCAGCTTAGGTAGAGGACAGGGTGAGACCCAGTACTTC.

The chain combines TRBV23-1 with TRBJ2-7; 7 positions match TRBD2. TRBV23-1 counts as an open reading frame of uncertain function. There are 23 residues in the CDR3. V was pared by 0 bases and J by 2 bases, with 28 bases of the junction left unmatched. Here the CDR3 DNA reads TGCGCCAGCAGTCAATCTGGGAGGGCATTAGGCGACAAGGGAAAAAACCTGGCCTACGAGCAGTACTTC. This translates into CASSQSGRALGDKGKNLAYEQYF.

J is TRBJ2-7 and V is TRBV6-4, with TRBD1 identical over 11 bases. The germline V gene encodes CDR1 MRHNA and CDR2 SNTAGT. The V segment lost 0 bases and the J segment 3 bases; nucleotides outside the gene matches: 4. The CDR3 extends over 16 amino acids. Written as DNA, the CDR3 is TGTGCCAGCAGTGACTCCACCGGGACAGGGGGCTACGAGCAGTACTTC. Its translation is CASSDSTGTGGYEQYF.

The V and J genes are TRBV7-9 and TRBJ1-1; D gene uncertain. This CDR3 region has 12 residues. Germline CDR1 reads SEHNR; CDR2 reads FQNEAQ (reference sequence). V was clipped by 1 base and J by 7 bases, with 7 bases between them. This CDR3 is CASSLVEYEAFF. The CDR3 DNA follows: TGTGCCAGCAGCTTAGTAGAGTATGAAGCTTTCTTT.

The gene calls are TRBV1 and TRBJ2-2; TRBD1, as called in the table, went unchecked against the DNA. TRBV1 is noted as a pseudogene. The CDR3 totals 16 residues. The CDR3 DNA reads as TGCACCAGCAGCCAAGAGGGACAGGGGTTCACCGGGGAGCTGTTTTTT. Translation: CTSSQEGQGFTGELFF.

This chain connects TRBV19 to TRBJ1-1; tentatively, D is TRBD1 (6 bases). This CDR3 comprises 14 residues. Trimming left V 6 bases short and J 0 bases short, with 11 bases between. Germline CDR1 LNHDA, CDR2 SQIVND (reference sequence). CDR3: CASRPDRMNTEAFF. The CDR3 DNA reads TGTGCCAGTAGACCAGACAGGATGAACACTGAAGCTTTCTTT.

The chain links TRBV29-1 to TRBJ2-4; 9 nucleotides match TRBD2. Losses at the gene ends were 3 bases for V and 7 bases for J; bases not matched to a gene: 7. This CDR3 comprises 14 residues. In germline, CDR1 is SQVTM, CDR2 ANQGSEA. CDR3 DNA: TGCAGCGTTGAGGGTAGCGGGGGATTGAACATTCAGTACTTC. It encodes CSVEGSGGLNIQYF.

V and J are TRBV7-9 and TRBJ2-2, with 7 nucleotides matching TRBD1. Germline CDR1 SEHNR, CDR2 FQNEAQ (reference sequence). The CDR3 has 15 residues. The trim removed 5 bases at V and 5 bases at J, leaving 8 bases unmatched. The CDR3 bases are TGTGCCAGCAGCAGGGACAGCCTAGCAACCGGGGAGCTGTTTTTT. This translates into CASSRDSLATGELFF.